These 17 T cell receptor beta chains share one sample of origin, sequenced in a study of shared clonotypes between healthy human individuals. Profiled with immunoSEQ multiplex PCR; TCRdb holds only in-frame clones, not every one. In the table there are about 180,000 clones, over 80% of which are singletons. The material sequenced was naive CD4+ T cells sorted from blood. The subset: CD45RA+ positively selected. The receptors originated from a woman aged 30 to 39 in good health.

V and J are TRBV30 and TRBJ1-2, with D unresolved. Trimming pared 0 bases from V and 7 bases from J, leaving 9 bases between. The germline V gene has CDR1 GTSNPN and CDR2 SVGIG (reference sequence). The CDR3 length is 12 residues. The CDR3 DNA reads as TGTGCCTGGAGTGTAGGCCTCGGTGGCTACACCTTC. It codes for CAWSVGLGGYTF. The whole variable domain, remainder taken from reference TRBV30 and TRBJ1-2, is SQTIHQWPATLVQPVGSPLSLECTVEGTSNPNLYWYRQAAGRGLQLLFYSVGIGQISSEVPQNLSASRPQDRQFILSSKKLLLSDSGFYLCAWSVGLGGYTFGSGTRLTVV.

The V call is TRBV10-3, the J call TRBJ2-7, with TRBD1 matching over 7 bases. This CDR3 has 17 amino acids. The V gene end was trimmed by 3 bases and the J gene end by 1 base; junction bases not matched to a gene: 12. The germline CDR1 and CDR2 sequences are ENHRY and SYGVKD. CDR3 amino acids: CAISERGRDRVSYEQYF. DNA of the CDR3: TGTGCCATCAGTGAAAGGGGCCGGGACAGAGTATCCTACGAGCAGTACTTC.

The chain combines TRBV6-1 with TRBJ1-1; TRBD1 agrees at 7 bases. Germline V gene data show CDR1 as MNHNS and CDR2 as SASEGT. V was clipped by 3 bases and J by 4 bases; unmatched bases: 5. There are 14 residues in the CDR3. CDR3 protein: CASSDKGAITEAFF. The CDR3 coding sequence is TGTGCCAGCAGTGATAAGGGGGCAATCACTGAAGCTTTCTTT.

The genes are TRBV14 and TRBJ2-5; no clear D gene. Gene TRBJ2-7 matches the end of the DNA better, so the J call may be wrong. There are 12 residues in the CDR3. Germline CDR1 and CDR2: SGHDN and FVKESK. The CDR3 DNA follows: TGTGCCAGCAGCCAAGAGGCCTACGAGCAGTACTTC. Its protein is CASSQEAYEQYF.

This clone was counted once. This chain uses TRBV5-1 with TRBJ2-1; TRBD2 matches at 10 bases. CDR3 length equals 14 residues. J gave up 7 bases and V 6 bases, and 7 bases lay outside the gene matches. Per the germline V gene, CDR1 is SGHRS and CDR2 is YFSETQ. The CDR3 DNA is TGCGCCAGCAAGTCGGCTAGCGGGAGAAATGAGCAGTTCTTC. This translates into CASKSASGRNEQFF.

V usage is TRBV28 and J usage is TRBJ1-1; D gene ambiguous. Germline V CDR1 and CDR2: MDHEN, SYDVKM. CDR3 length: 14 residues. The CDR3 region has the DNA TGTGGGGTGAGACGGACGACCTTGAACACTGAAGCTTTCTTT. Translation: CGVRRTTLNTEAFF.

On this clone: Different DNA sequences within this sample yield the same CDR3. The chain employs TRBV28 and TRBJ1-6; D is uncertain. The V gene lost 6 bases and the J gene lost 1 base, with 4 bases spanning the gap. Germline CDR1 reads MDHEN; CDR2 reads SYDVKM. The CDR3 totals 13 residues. The DNA for the CDR3 is TGTGCCAGCAGCAGGTCCTATAATTCACCCCTCCACTTT. This codes for CASSRSYNSPLHF.

The chain carries TRBV4-1 and TRBJ2-1; tentatively, D is TRBD2 (6 bases). The V end lost 1 base, the J end lost 0 bases, and 10 bases lay between the germline ends. Germline V gene data show CDR1 as MGHRA and CDR2 as YSYEKL. The CDR3 length is 16 residues. Here the CDR3 DNA reads TGCGCCAGCAGCCAAGGCGGGACTCACTCCTACAATGAGCAGTTCTTC. As protein: CASSQGGTHSYNEQFF.

V is TRBV18 and J is TRBJ2-1; D unresolved. Germline V lookup: CDR1 KGHSH, CDR2 LQKENI. This CDR3 has 13 residues. V was pared by 3 bases and J by 8 bases, with 11 bases between. As DNA, the CDR3 is TGTGCCAGCTCACCCTGGGAATTCTATGAGCAGTTCTTC. Amino acid sequence: CASSPWEFYEQFF.

The V gene is TRBV5-6, the J gene TRBJ1-5; 8 bases agree with TRBD1. V lost 4 bases to trimming and J lost 6 bases; unmatched junction nucleotides: 12. From germline, CDR1 is SGHDT and CDR2 YYEEEE. The CDR3 is made up of 16 amino acids. The CDR3 region has the DNA TGTGCCAGCAGCAGGTGGGACAGGCCAGCAGGTCAGCCCCAGCATTTT. Translation: CASSRWDRPAGQPQHF.

V gene TRBV5-1 combines with J gene TRBJ2-1; 12 positions match TRBD2. The CDR3 length is 15 residues. From germline, CDR1 is SGHRS and CDR2 YFSETQ. Trimming removed 0 bases from V and 9 bases from J; junction bases left unmatched: 4. CDR3 protein: CASSLAASGRGEQFF. The CDR3, as DNA: TGCGCCAGCAGCTTGGCCGCTAGCGGGAGGGGTGAGCAGTTCTTC.

Only one count was recorded for this clone. V usage is TRBV28 and J usage is TRBJ1-1; the match to TRBD1 covers 12 bases. The CDR3 has 13 residues. The J segment lost 10 bases and the V segment lost 8 bases, leaving 8 bases of the junction unmatched. The germline CDR1 and CDR2 sequences are MDHEN and SYDVKM. This chain's CDR3 is CASGDRGRLGAFF. DNA for the CDR3: TGTGCCAGCGGGGACAGGGGGCGGCTTGGAGCTTTCTTT.

J is TRBJ2-7 and V is TRBV7-6, with no clear D. There are 12 residues in the CDR3. V lost 4 bases to trimming and J lost 3 bases, with 7 bases between them. From germline, CDR1 is SGHVS and CDR2 FNYEAQ. CDR3 region: CASSSQVYEQYF. The CDR3 nucleotides read TGTGCCAGCAGCTCCCAGGTCTACGAGCAGTACTTC.

The V gene is TRBV25-1, the J gene TRBJ2-7; 8 positions match TRBD2. In germline, CDR1 is MGHDK, CDR2 SYGVNS. This CDR3 region has 16 residues. The J segment lost 4 bases and the V segment lost 3 bases, leaving 11 bases of the junction unmatched. CDR3 amino acids: CASSDWSGGSRYEQYF. The CDR3, as DNA: TGTGCCAGCAGTGATTGGAGCGGGGGTTCCAGGTACGAGCAGTACTTC.

The rearrangement joins TRBV5-1 to TRBJ2-6; TRBD1 aligns across 8 bases. CDR3 length: 18 residues. The ends lost 0 bases at V and 1 base at J; junction bases unmatched: 6. Germline CDR1 is SGHRS and CDR2 is YFSETQ. For the CDR3, the DNA is TGCGCCAGCAGCTTGGCCCCAGGGGGCGCATCTGGGGCCAACGTCCTGACTTTC. This sequence encodes CASSLAPGGASGANVLTF.

The J gene is TRBJ2-1, the V gene TRBV5-4; the D gene is possibly TRBD1 (6 bases). Germline values: CDR1 SGHNT, CDR2 YYREEE (reference sequence). Trimming cost V 0 bases and J 4 bases, with 11 bases left between them. The CDR3 has 15 amino acids. The CDR3 DNA reads as TGTGCCAGCAGCTTGGCGCCGGACAGATACAATGAGCAGTTCTTC. It translates to CASSLAPDRYNEQFF.

This clone was recorded once. The chain has TRBV18 and TRBJ2-7; no clear D. This CDR3 region has 14 residues. The germline V gene has CDR1 KGHSH and CDR2 LQKENI. Trimming stripped 2 bases from V and 2 bases from J, with 10 bases between. The DNA of the CDR3 is TGTGCCAGCTCACCAGTCGAGCCCGCCTACGAGCAGTACTTC. It translates to CASSPVEPAYEQYF.